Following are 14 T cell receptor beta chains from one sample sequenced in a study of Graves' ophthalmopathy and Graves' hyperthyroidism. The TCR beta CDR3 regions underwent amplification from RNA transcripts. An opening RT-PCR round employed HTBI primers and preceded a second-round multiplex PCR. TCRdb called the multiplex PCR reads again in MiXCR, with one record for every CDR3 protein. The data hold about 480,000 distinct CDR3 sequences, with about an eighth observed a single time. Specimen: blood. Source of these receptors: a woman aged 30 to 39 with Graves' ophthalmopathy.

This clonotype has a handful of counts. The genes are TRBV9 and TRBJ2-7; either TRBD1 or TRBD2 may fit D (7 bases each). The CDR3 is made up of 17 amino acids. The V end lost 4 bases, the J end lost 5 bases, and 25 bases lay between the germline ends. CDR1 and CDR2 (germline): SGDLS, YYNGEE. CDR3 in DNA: TGTGCCAGCAGCCCTCAGGGGGGGGTCGGGCCCAACCACGAGCAGTACTTC. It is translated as CASSPQGGVGPNHEQYF. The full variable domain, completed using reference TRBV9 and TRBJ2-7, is DSGVTQTPKHLITATGQRVTLRCSPRSGDLSVYWYQQSLDQGLQFLIQYYNGEERAKGNILERFSAQQFPDLHSELNLSSLELGDSALYFCASSPQGGVGPNHEQYFGPGTRLTVT.

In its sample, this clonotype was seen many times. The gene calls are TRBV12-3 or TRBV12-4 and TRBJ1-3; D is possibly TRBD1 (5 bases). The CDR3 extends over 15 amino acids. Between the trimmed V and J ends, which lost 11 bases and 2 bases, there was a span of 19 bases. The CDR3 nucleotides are TGTGCCGACAGCTCCGGCGGGATAGCTGGAAACACCATATATTTT. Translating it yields CADSSGGIAGNTIYF.

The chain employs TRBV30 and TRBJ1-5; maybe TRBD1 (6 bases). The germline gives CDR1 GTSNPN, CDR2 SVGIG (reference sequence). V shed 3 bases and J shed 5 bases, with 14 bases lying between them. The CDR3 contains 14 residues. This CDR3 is CAWSTGTRDQPQHF. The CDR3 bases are TGTGCCTGGAGCACCGGGACACGAGATCAGCCCCAGCATTTT.

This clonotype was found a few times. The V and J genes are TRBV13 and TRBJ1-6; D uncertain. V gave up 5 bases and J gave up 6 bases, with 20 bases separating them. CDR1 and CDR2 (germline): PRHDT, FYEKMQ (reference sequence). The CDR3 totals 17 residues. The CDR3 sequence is CASSPEGRGVVNSPLHF. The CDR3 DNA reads TGTGCCAGCAGCCCTGAAGGACGGGGAGTGGTTAATTCACCCCTCCACTTT. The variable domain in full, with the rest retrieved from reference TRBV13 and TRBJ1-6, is AAGVIQSPRHLIKEKRETATLKCYPIPRHDTVYWYQQGPGQDPQFLISFYEKMQSDKGSIPDRFSAQQFSDYHSELNMSSLELGDSALYFCASSPEGRGVVNSPLHFGNGTRLTVT.

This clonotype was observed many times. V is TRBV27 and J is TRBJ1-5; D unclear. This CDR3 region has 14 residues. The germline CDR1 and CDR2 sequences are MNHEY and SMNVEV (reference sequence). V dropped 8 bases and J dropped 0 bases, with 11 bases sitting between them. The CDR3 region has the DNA TGTGCCAGCCGCCCACTGTATAGCAATCAGCCCCAGCATTTT. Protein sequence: CASRPLYSNQPQHF.

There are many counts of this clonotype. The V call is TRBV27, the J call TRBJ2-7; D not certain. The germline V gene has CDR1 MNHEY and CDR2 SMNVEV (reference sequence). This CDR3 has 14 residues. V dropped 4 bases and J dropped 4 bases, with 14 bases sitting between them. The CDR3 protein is CASSWKGLGYEQYF. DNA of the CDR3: TGTGCCAGCAGTTGGAAGGGTTTGGGTTACGAGCAGTACTTC.

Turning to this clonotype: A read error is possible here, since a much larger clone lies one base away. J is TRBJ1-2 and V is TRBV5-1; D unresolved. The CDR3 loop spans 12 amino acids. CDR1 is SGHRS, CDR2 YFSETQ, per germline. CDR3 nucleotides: TGCGCCCGCAGCGACGGAGACTATGACTACACCTTC. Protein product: CARSDGDYDYTF.

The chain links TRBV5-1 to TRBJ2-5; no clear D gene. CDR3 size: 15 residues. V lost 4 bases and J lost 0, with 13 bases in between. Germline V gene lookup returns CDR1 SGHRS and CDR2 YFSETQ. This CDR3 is CASSANNQNQETQYF. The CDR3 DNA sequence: TGCGCCAGCAGCGCGAACAATCAGAACCAAGAGACCCAGTACTTC. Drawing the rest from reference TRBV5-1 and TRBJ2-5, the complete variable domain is KAGVTQTPRYLIKTRGQQVTLSCSPISGHRSVSWYQQTPGQGLQFLFEYFSETQRNKGNFPGRFSGRQFSNSRSEMNVSTLELGDSALYLCASSANNQNQETQYFGPGTRLLVL.

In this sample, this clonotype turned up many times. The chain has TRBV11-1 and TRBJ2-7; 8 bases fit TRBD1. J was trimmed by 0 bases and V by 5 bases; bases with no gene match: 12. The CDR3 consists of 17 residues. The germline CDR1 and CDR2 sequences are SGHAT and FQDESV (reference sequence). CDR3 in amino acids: CASSDRDRSLSSYEQYF. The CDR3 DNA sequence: TGTGCCAGCAGCGACCGGGACAGGTCCTTAAGCTCCTACGAGCAGTACTTC.

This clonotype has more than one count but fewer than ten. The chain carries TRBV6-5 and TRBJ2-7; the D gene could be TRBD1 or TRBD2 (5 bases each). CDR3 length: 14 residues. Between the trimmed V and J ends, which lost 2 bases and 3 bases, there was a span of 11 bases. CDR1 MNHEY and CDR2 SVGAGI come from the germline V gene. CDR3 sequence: CASSYRDGYYEQYF. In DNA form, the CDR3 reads TGTGCCAGCAGTTACCGGGACGGTTACTACGAGCAGTACTTC.

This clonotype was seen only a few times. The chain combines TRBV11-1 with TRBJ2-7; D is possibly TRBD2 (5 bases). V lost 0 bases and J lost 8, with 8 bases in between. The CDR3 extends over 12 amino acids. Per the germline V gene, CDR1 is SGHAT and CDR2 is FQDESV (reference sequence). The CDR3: CASSLAPGKQYF. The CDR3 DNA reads TGTGCCAGCAGCTTAGCGCCGGGGAAGCAGTACTTC.

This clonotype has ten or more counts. CDR3 DNA sequence: TGTGCCAGCAGCTCCTCTCTCGGGACGGGGAGAAACGAGCAGTACTTC. This translates into CASSSSLGTGRNEQYF. This rearrangement joins TRBV7-8 to TRBJ2-7; D possibly matches TRBD1 or TRBD2 (5 bases each). The CDR3 length is 16 residues. The germline V and J ends were trimmed by 4 bases and 5 bases, with 21 bases remaining between them. In germline, CDR1 is SGHVS, CDR2 FQNEAQ.

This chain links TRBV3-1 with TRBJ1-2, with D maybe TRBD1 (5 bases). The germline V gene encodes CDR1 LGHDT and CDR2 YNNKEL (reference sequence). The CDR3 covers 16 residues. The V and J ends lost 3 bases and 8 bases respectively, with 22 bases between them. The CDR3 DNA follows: TGTGCCAGCAGCCATCTAATTCCGGGACTCAGGGTCGGCTACACCTTC. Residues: CASSHLIPGLRVGYTF.

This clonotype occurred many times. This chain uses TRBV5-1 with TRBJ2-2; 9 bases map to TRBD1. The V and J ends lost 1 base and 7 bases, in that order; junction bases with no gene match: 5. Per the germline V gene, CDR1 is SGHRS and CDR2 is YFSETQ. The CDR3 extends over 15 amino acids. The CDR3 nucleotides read TGCGCCAGCAGCTTGTGGGGACAGGGCGGCGGGGAGCTGTTTTTT. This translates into CASSLWGQGGGELFF.